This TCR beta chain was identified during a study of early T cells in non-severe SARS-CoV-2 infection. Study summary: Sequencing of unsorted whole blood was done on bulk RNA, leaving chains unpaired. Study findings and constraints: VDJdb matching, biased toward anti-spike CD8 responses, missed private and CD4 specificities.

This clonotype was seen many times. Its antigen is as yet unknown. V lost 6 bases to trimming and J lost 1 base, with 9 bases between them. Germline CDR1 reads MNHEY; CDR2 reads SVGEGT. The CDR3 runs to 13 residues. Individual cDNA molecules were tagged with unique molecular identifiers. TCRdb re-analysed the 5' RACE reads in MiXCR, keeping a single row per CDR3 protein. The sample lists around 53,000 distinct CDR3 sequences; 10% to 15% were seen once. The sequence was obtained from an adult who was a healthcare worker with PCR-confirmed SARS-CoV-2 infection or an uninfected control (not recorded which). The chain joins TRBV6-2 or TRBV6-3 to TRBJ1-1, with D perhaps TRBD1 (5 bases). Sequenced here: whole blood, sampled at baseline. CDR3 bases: TGTGCCAGCAGAGCCGGACAGAACACTGAAGCTTTCTTT. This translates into CASRAGQNTEAFF.